Listed below are T cell receptor beta chains from one sample, sequenced in a study of cytomegalovirus exposure and HLA in healthy donors. Assay: immunoSEQ multiplex PCR; the TCRdb copy retains only in-frame clones and omits some. The sample shows tens of thousands of clones, 82% of them seen only once. Sequencing used PBMCs. These receptors originate from a man between 18 and 35 years old in good health and CMV-seronegative. The CDR3 runs from the conserved cysteine through the conserved F or W. The D gene is left open where the match is weak. Rows may omit the clone size; those that give it use once, few, many or a size class.

v_gene: TRBV28
j_gene: TRBJ2-1
abundance: -
d_gene: -
CDR3nt: TGTGCCAGCAGTCATGGGGGGGCCGATTCCTACAATGAGCAGTTCTTC
CDR3aa: CASSHGGADSYNEQFF

v_gene: TRBV7-2
j_gene: TRBJ2-2
abundance: once
d_gene: TRBD1
CDR3nt: TGTGCCAGCAGCTTGACAGGGATTACCGGGGAGCTGTTTTTT
CDR3aa: CASSLTGITGELFF

v_gene: TRBV7-2
j_gene: TRBJ1-2
abundance: -
d_gene: TRBD1
CDR3nt: TGTGCCAGCAGCCCCGGGACAGGGGGGAACTTCTATGGCTACACCTTC
CDR3aa: CASSPGTGGNFYGYTF

v_gene: TRBV6-4
j_gene: TRBJ1-2
abundance: -
d_gene: TRBD1
CDR3nt: TGTGCCAGCAGTGACCCAATCTTTCACCGGGACAGGGAACACAAACGGGAAGGCTACACCTTC
CDR3aa: CASSDPIFHRDREHKREGYTF

v_gene: TRBV27
j_gene: TRBJ1-5
abundance: -
d_gene: -
CDR3nt: TGTGCCAGCAGTTCCAAAAGTGGGGGGTATCAGCCCCAGCATTTT
CDR3aa: CASSSKSGGYQPQHF

v_gene: TRBV5-6
j_gene: TRBJ2-7
abundance: -
d_gene: TRBD1
CDR3nt: TGTGCCAGCACCCCCCGGGACAGGGTCTACGAGCAGTACTTC
CDR3aa: CASTPRDRVYEQYF

v_gene: TRBV11-2
j_gene: TRBJ2-2
abundance: -
d_gene: TRBD2
CDR3nt: TGTGCCAGCAGCTTCTTTAGCGGGAGGGCGGTTACCGGGGAGCTGTTTTTT
CDR3aa: CASSFFSGRAVTGELFF

v_gene: TRBV27
j_gene: TRBJ2-2
abundance: -
d_gene: -
CDR3nt: TGTGCCAGCAGTTTAAATCGCAGGCCGAACACCGGGGAGCTGTTTTTT
CDR3aa: CASSLNRRPNTGELFF

v_gene: TRBV6-5
j_gene: TRBJ1-5
abundance: -
d_gene: TRBD1
CDR3nt: TGTGCCAGCAGCCCTGAGGGGGCCCCCAATCAGCCCCAGCATTTT
CDR3aa: CASSPEGAPNQPQHF

v_gene: TRBV6-5
j_gene: TRBJ2-6
abundance: -
d_gene: -
CDR3nt: TGTGCCAGCAGTTACTGGAGGGGCTCTGGGGCCAACGTCCTGACTTTC
CDR3aa: CASSYWRGSGANVLTF

v_gene: TRBV28
j_gene: TRBJ2-7
abundance: -
d_gene: TRBD1
CDR3nt: TGTGCCAGCAGGGACAGGGGTTACGAGCAGTACTTC
CDR3aa: CASRDRGYEQYF

v_gene: TRBV27
j_gene: TRBJ2-7
abundance: -
d_gene: -
CDR3nt: TGTGCCAGCACTACCACAGGTTCCTACGAGCAGTACTTC
CDR3aa: CASTTTGSYEQYF

v_gene: TRBV28
j_gene: TRBJ2-2
abundance: -
d_gene: TRBD2
CDR3nt: TGTGCCAGCAGTTCACTAGCGGGAGTGCGCACCGGGGAGCTGTTTTTT
CDR3aa: CASSSLAGVRTGELFF

v_gene: TRBV13
j_gene: TRBJ1-1
abundance: -
d_gene: -
CDR3nt: TGTGCCAGCAGCCCCATCACACAGAACACTGAAGCTTTCTTT
CDR3aa: CASSPITQNTEAFF

v_gene: TRBV5-4
j_gene: TRBJ2-1
abundance: -
d_gene: -
CDR3nt: TGTGCCAGCAGTTCTGACAGTTACAATGAGCAGTTCTTC
CDR3aa: CASSSDSYNEQFF

v_gene: TRBV2
j_gene: TRBJ2-6
abundance: once
d_gene: -
CDR3nt: TGTGCCAGCAGAAACAGCTCTGGGGCCAACGTCCTGACTTTC
CDR3aa: CASRNSSGANVLTF